Sequencing of this TCR beta chain was carried out in a study of cytomegalovirus exposure and HLA in healthy donors. Background on the study: The early release's HLA-typed donors yielded 78 million or so unique TCRs. Study-wide findings and caveats: Common viral pathogens were later found to be apparently linked to several of the most significant clusters.

PCR amplification relied on 60 Vbeta primers (plus 13 Jbeta primers). Using immunoSEQ multiplex PCR, the repertoire was profiled, and TCRdb retains in-frame clones only, with some absent. In total, the table holds 85,000 to 90,000 clones. For this clone: Its antigen is not known.

Trimming at V came to 7 bases and at J to 7 bases, leaving 7 bases not matched to a gene. The germline V gene has CDR1 LNHDA and CDR2 SQIVND (reference sequence). CDR3 length: 14 residues. The source material was PBMCs. This chain joins TRBV19 and TRBJ1-6, with TRBD1 matching 7 bases. The clonotype was recovered from a middle-aged man in good health and CMV-seropositive. Written as DNA, the CDR3 is TGTGCCAGTACCCCGGGACAGATGAATTCACCCCTCCACTTT. It yields the protein CASTPGQMNSPLHF.